This TCR beta chain was recovered during a study of cytomegalovirus exposure and HLA in healthy donors. The repertoire was sequenced with immunoSEQ multiplex PCR; TCRdb's copy has only in-frame clones and lacks some. This sample has 100,000 to 120,000 clones, with around nine tenths found just once. The CDR3 length is 15 residues. The ends lost 4 bases at V and 6 bases at J; junction bases unmatched: 6. Germline-derived CDR1 and CDR2 are SGDLS and YYNGEE. V and J are TRBV9 and TRBJ2-1, with 11 bases matching TRBD2. The specimen was PBMCs. The TCR comes from a woman between 25 and 40 years old in good health and CMV-seropositive. CDR3 bases: TGTGCCAGCAGCCTACTAGCGGGAGCGAGCAATGAGCAGTTCTTC. This codes for CASSLLAGASNEQFF.